A single sample gave rise to the 28 T cell receptor beta chains below, sequenced in a study of T-cell memory formation after mild COVID-19. TCRdb re-derived calls from the 5' RACE reads in MiXCR, one entry per CDR3 protein. The sample holds about 90,000 distinct CDR3 sequences, about 15% seen once. The sequenced sample was PBMCs or a T cell subset sorted from them (not recorded which). The receptors originated from a man between 18 and 35 years old who had mild COVID-19 (a few samples of this study predate the infection). Cell type and time point are not known.

This rearrangement joins TRBV27 to TRBJ2-7; D is perhaps TRBD2 (5 bases). Per the germline V gene, CDR1 is MNHEY and CDR2 is SMNVEV (reference sequence). The CDR3 loop spans 14 amino acids. V gave up 2 bases and J gave up 6 bases, with 14 bases separating them. CDR3 loop: CASSLPSSGSEQYF. CDR3 in DNA: TGTGCCAGCAGTTTACCTAGCAGCGGTTCCGAGCAGTACTTC.

This clonotype has only one observation. The CDR3, as DNA: TGTGCCAGCAGCGCTTGGGACAGTTTAAATTCACCCCTCCACTTT. Amino acids: CASSAWDSLNSPLHF. This chain connects TRBV9 to TRBJ1-6; 7 nucleotides line up with TRBD1. The CDR3 is 15 amino acids. Germline-derived CDR1 and CDR2 are SGDLS and YYNGEE. Trimming removed 3 bases from V and 7 bases from J; junction bases left unmatched: 7.

Only a few counts were recorded for this clonotype. The rearrangement joins TRBV6-4 to TRBJ2-5, with 9 bases fitting TRBD1. Germline trimming cut 6 bases from V and 0 bases from J; bases unmatched to any gene: 11. CDR1 and CDR2 from the germline V gene are MRHNA and SNTAGT. This CDR3 spans 17 amino acids. The CDR3 bases are TGTGCCAGCAGCCAGGCCCATCACAGGGGGCACCAAGAGACCCAGTACTTC. Translating it yields CASSQAHHRGHQETQYF.

This clonotype was detected a few times. V is TRBV12-3 or TRBV12-4 and J is TRBJ2-1; 7 bases map to TRBD1. With V trimmed by 6 bases and J by 6 bases, 17 bases remained unmatched. The length of the CDR3 is 17 residues. CDR3: CASSRPTLHRGRNEQFF. As DNA, the CDR3 is TGTGCCAGCAGCAGACCAACTTTACACAGGGGCCGCAATGAGCAGTTCTTC.

This clonotype was picked up a small number of times. The chain joins TRBV4-1 to TRBJ2-7, with 8 nucleotides matching TRBD2. The germline CDR1 and CDR2 sequences are MGHRA and YSYEKL. The trim removed 0 bases at V and 7 bases at J, leaving 11 bases unmatched. The CDR3 extends over 16 amino acids. The chain's CDR3 is CASSQDRVAGWGEQYV. The CDR3 bases are TGCGCCAGCAGCCAAGATCGGGTAGCGGGGTGGGGTGAGCAGTACGTC.

The chain is built from TRBV29-1 and TRBJ2-1; no firm D call. Trimming took off 5 bases at V and 9 bases at J, with 14 bases between the two ends. CDR1 and CDR2 (germline): SQVTM, ANQGSEA. This CDR3 is 12 amino acids long. The CDR3, as DNA: TGCAGCGTTAACACCCAACACGGTGAGCAGTTCTTC. This encodes CSVNTQHGEQFF.

The chain has TRBV7-6 and TRBJ2-1, with TRBD2 identical over 9 bases. Germline-derived CDR1 and CDR2 are SGHVS and FNYEAQ. With V trimmed by 2 bases and J by 0 bases, 11 bases remained unmatched. This CDR3 contains 19 residues. The CDR3 nucleotides are TGTGCCAGCAGCTTATTGCCTAGCGGGGAGTTCAGCTCCTACAATGAGCAGTTCTTC. As protein: CASSLLPSGEFSSYNEQFF.

The table lists this clonotype with a few counts. The rearrangement uses TRBV7-6 and TRBJ2-2; tentatively, D is TRBD2 (5 bases). This CDR3 has 12 residues. V lost 9 bases and J 1 base, leaving 6 bases between the germline ends. Germline-derived CDR1 and CDR2 are SGHVS and FNYEAQ. CDR3 region: CARRENTGELFF. Written as DNA, the CDR3 is TGTGCCAGGAGGGAGAACACCGGGGAGCTGTTTTTT.

The genes are TRBV12-5 and TRBJ2-6, with 7 bases fitting TRBD1. The CDR3 has 18 amino acids. Germline V gene sequence: CDR1 LGHNT, CDR2 FRNRAP. Germline trimming cut 0 bases from V and 0 bases from J; bases unmatched to any gene: 5. The CDR3 coding sequence is TGTGCTAGTGGTTTGGTTGGGACAGCCCGCTCTGGGGCCAACGTCCTGACTTTC. As protein: CASGLVGTARSGANVLTF.

This clonotype was observed a few times. The chain carries TRBV7-2 and TRBJ2-3, with 8 bases identical to TRBD2. V gave up 5 bases and J gave up 1 base; unmatched junction bases: 5. Germline V gene lookup returns CDR1 SGHTA and CDR2 FQGNSA. CDR3 size: 15 residues. CDR3 protein: CASSDPGGGTDTQYF. As DNA, the CDR3 is TGTGCCAGCAGCGACCCCGGGGGGGGCACAGATACGCAGTATTTT.

The V gene is TRBV11-2, the J gene TRBJ2-1; D is possibly TRBD1 or TRBD2 (6 bases each). CDR1 and CDR2 from the germline V gene are SGHAT and FQNNGV. The V gene lost 5 bases and the J gene lost 7 bases, with 24 bases spanning the gap. This CDR3 spans 17 amino acids. CDR3 amino acids: CASSLGGALPPGNEQFF. In DNA, the CDR3 is TGTGCCAGCAGCCTGGGGGGCGCGCTCCCCCCGGGTAATGAGCAGTTCTTC.

The table lists this clonotype with a few counts. The chain carries TRBV6-6 and TRBJ1-2; maybe TRBD1 (5 bases). V shed 7 bases and J shed 1 base, with 13 bases lying between them. This CDR3 comprises 14 residues. Germline V gene data show CDR1 as MNHNY and CDR2 as SVGAGI (reference sequence). CDR3 coding DNA: TGTGCCAGCACTTATCAGGGTGATAACTATGGCTACACCTTC. It encodes CASTYQGDNYGYTF.

The V gene is TRBV12-3 or TRBV12-4, the J gene TRBJ1-1; 7 nucleotides align to TRBD1. The CDR3 contains 14 residues. The J segment lost 5 bases and the V segment lost 6 bases, leaving 9 bases of the junction unmatched. The CDR3 DNA reads as TGTGCCAGCAGCCAGGGACAGTTGGGGACTGAAGCTTTCTTT. Encoded protein: CASSQGQLGTEAFF.

A few counts support this clonotype. This chain connects TRBV27 to TRBJ2-3; 9 positions match TRBD1. Germline V CDR1 and CDR2: MNHEY, SMNVEV (reference sequence). This CDR3 is 14 amino acids long. Losses at the gene ends were 6 bases for V and 3 bases for J; bases not matched to a gene: 4. This CDR3 is CASRRDRATDTQYF. The CDR3 region has the DNA TGTGCCAGCAGGCGGGACAGGGCGACAGATACGCAGTATTTT.

J is TRBJ1-1 and V is TRBV11-1; D not resolved. Trimming left V 3 bases short and J 4 bases short, with 12 bases between. CDR1 SGHAT and CDR2 FQDESV come from the germline V gene (reference sequence). The CDR3 is 14 residues long. This CDR3 is CASSFRVKGTEAFF. The CDR3 nucleotides are TGTGCCAGCAGCTTTAGGGTAAAAGGCACTGAAGCTTTCTTT.

This clonotype was counted ten times or more. The chain combines TRBV4-3 with TRBJ2-7; possibly TRBD2 for D (5 bases). The CDR3 sequence is 17 residues long. V gave up 3 bases and J gave up 1 base, with 19 bases separating them. CDR1 is LGHNA, CDR2 YSLEER, per germline. The CDR3 reads CASSQRRPRLDSYEQYV. The CDR3 DNA reads as TGCGCCAGCAGCCAGAGGAGGCCGCGCCTAGATTCCTACGAGCAGTACGTC.

On this clonotype itself: This may come from a read error, since a much larger clone is one base off. J is TRBJ1-5 and V is TRBV7-2; D is ambiguous. The CDR3 consists of 15 residues. CDR1 SGHTA and CDR2 FQGNSA come from the germline V gene. The CDR3 is CASSLAGGGNQPQNF. CDR3 bases: TGTGCCAGCAGCTTAGCAGGTGGAGGCAATCAGCCCCAGAATTTT.

Ten or more counts support this clonotype. The genes are TRBV6-4 and TRBJ1-5; tentative D call: TRBD1 (5 bases). CDR3 length equals 13 residues. The V end lost 7 bases, the J end lost 5 bases, and 12 bases lay between the germline ends. Germline-derived CDR1 and CDR2 are MRHNA and SNTAGT. The CDR3 protein is CASNWTPYQPQHF. DNA for the CDR3: TGTGCCAGCAATTGGACACCCTATCAGCCCCAGCATTTT.

This clonotype was counted many times. The rearrangement uses TRBV7-8 and TRBJ2-1; 11 positions match TRBD1. Germline V lookup: CDR1 SGHVS, CDR2 FQNEAQ. V trimming: 11 bases; J trimming: 7 bases; junction bases outside the gene matches: 10. This CDR3 has 14 residues. CDR3 nucleotides: TGTGCCTGCTATCGGGACAGGGGGATGAATGAGCAGTTCTTC. Its protein is CACYRDRGMNEQFF.

This chain connects TRBV4-3 to TRBJ2-2; possibly TRBD1 or TRBD2 for D (6 bases each). In germline, CDR1 is LGHNA, CDR2 YSLEER. CDR3 size: 16 residues. Trimming removed 0 bases at V and 5 bases at J, with 13 bases between. As DNA, the CDR3 is TGCGCCAGCAGCCAAGATTTACGGGGGCCGACCGGGGAGCTGTTTTTT. It is translated as CASSQDLRGPTGELFF.

This CDR3 reads CASSAGVATGELFF. The CDR3 region has the DNA TGTGCCAGCAGCGCAGGGGTGGCCACCGGGGAGCTGTTTTTT. This chain joins TRBV5-4 and TRBJ2-2; D is perhaps TRBD1 (6 bases). CDR1 SGHNT and CDR2 YYREEE come from the germline V gene (reference sequence). The CDR3 consists of 14 residues. Trimming removed 4 bases from V and 4 bases from J, with 11 bases in between.

The chain couples TRBV24-1 to TRBJ2-5; possible D gene TRBD1, 5 bases. CDR3 size: 18 residues. Germline V lookup: CDR1 KGHDR, CDR2 SFDVKD. Deletions cut 4 bases from V and 1 base from J, with 21 bases between. In nucleotides, the CDR3 is TGTGCCACCAGTGAAGGCGGTACCCCCAGGGCCTCCCAAGAGACCCAGTACTTC. Translating it yields CATSEGGTPRASQETQYF.

This clonotype was counted between two and nine times. The chain is built from TRBV18 and TRBJ2-1, with 7 positions matching TRBD2. CDR1 is KGHSH and CDR2 is LQKENI in the germline V gene. The ends lost 2 bases at V and 9 bases at J; junction bases unmatched: 13. The CDR3 spans 16 residues. The CDR3 coding sequence is TGTGCCAGCTCACCAGCTCGCGGTACGGGGGGACTTGAGCAGTTCTTC. Its protein is CASSPARGTGGLEQFF.

This clonotype was detected ten times or more. The CDR3 sequence: CASSLEGQPADTQYF. The DNA of the CDR3 is TGCGCCAGCAGCTTGGAGGGACAGCCAGCAGATACGCAGTATTTT. V is TRBV5-1 and J is TRBJ2-3, with 7 bases fitting TRBD1. The V gene end was trimmed by 0 bases and the J gene end by 4 bases; junction bases not matched to a gene: 5. From germline, CDR1 is SGHRS and CDR2 YFSETQ. CDR3 length: 15 residues.

This clonotype was counted a few times. The chain couples TRBV6-6 to TRBJ1-1; 7 bases are shared with TRBD1. The CDR3 consists of 16 residues. From germline, CDR1 is MNHNY and CDR2 SVGAGI (reference sequence). V was clipped by 7 bases and J by 0 bases; unmatched bases: 11. CDR3 amino acids: CASTQGGRPLNTEAFF. The CDR3 DNA follows: TGTGCCAGCACCCAGGGGGGTCGACCCTTGAACACTGAAGCTTTCTTT.

This chain links TRBV4-3 with TRBJ2-1, with 8 positions matching TRBD2. V shed 1 base and J 10 bases; nucleotides not matched to a gene: 15. CDR1 and CDR2 (germline): LGHNA, YSLEER. The CDR3 covers 17 residues. CDR3: CASSQVLQRGPPPEQFF. CDR3 coding DNA: TGCGCCAGCAGCCAAGTGTTGCAGCGGGGGCCACCCCCCGAGCAGTTCTTC.

Written as DNA, the CDR3 is TGTGCCAGCAGAAAGACAGGGGGCTGGGAGACCCAGTACTTC. Encoded protein: CASRKTGGWETQYF. This chain links TRBV7-6 with TRBJ2-5, with 10 positions matching TRBD1. The germline CDR1 and CDR2 sequences are SGHVS and FNYEAQ. Germline trimming cut 6 bases from V and 5 bases from J; bases unmatched to any gene: 6. The CDR3 extends over 14 amino acids.

In its sample, this clonotype was seen many times. This chain uses TRBV7-6 with TRBJ2-5; 8 positions agree with TRBD1. The germline V gene has CDR1 SGHVS and CDR2 FNYEAQ. The CDR3 length is 13 residues. The ends lost 5 bases at V and 5 bases at J; junction bases unmatched: 4. The CDR3 bases are TGTGCCAGCAGCCCCAGACAGGGGGAGACCCAGTACTTC. Translated, it gives CASSPRQGETQYF.